These 13 T cell receptor beta chains originate from one sample sequenced in a study of T cell changes during pregnancy in multiple sclerosis. TCRdb's copy holds only in-frame clones and misses some; the assay was immunoSEQ multiplex PCR. The repertoire holds 75,000 to 95,000 clones, with approximately 90% as singletons. The material sequenced was peripheral blood, taken before pregnancy. The receptors here all came from a female donor with multiple sclerosis, enrolled in a pregnancy study.

The chain carries TRBV10-3 and TRBJ2-5; no clear D gene. Germline V CDR1 and CDR2: ENHRY, SYGVKD. This CDR3 contains 16 residues. Trimming took off 2 bases at V and 4 bases at J, with 17 bases between the two ends. The CDR3 DNA reads as TGTGCCATCAGTGAGCCACAGTTAACAGTCTCAGAGACCCAGTACTTC. It encodes CAISEPQLTVSETQYF.

The genes are TRBV10-3 and TRBJ2-7; 9 bases agree with TRBD1. Per germline, CDR1 ENHRY and CDR2 SYGVKD. This CDR3 has 14 amino acids. The junction had 8 bases not matched to a gene; V was cut back by 6 bases and J by 5 bases. CDR3 protein: CAIRGQGSRDEQYF. The CDR3 DNA reads as TGTGCCATCAGGGGACAGGGATCGAGAGACGAGCAGTACTTC.

This chain uses TRBV5-1 with TRBJ2-3; TRBD2 agrees at 14 bases. The CDR3 is made up of 18 amino acids. V lost 4 bases, J lost 2 bases, and 9 bases stayed unmatched. The germline V gene has CDR1 SGHRS and CDR2 YFSETQ. The CDR3 DNA follows: TGCGCCAGCAGCCGCGGGACTAGCGGGGGCCAATTCACAGATACGCAGTATTTT. This codes for CASSRGTSGGQFTDTQYF. Full variable domain (rest looked up from reference TRBV5-1 and TRBJ2-3): KAGVTQTPRYLIKTRGQQVTLSCSPISGHRSVSWYQQTPGQGLQFLFEYFSETQRNKGNFPGRFSGRQFSNSRSEMNVSTLELGDSALYLCASSRGTSGGQFTDTQYFGPGTRLTVL.

The chain has TRBV30 and TRBJ2-7; possible D gene TRBD2, 6 bases. Germline V gives CDR1 GTSNPN, CDR2 SVGIG (reference sequence). CDR3 size: 15 residues. Trimming pared 0 bases from V and 5 bases from J, leaving 17 bases between. The CDR3 DNA is TGTGCCTGGAGTGTACTGGGAGCGGGCAAAAACGAGCAGTACTTC. Its protein product is CAWSVLGAGKNEQYF.

The rearrangement joins TRBV7-9 to TRBJ1-4; weak D call: TRBD1 (5 bases). Germline CDR1 is SEHNR and CDR2 is FQNEAQ (reference sequence). This CDR3 contains 15 residues. With 4 bases removed from V and 4 bases from J, the gap between germline ends came to 13 bases. The CDR3 is CASSSFGRDNEKLFF. The CDR3 DNA reads TGTGCCAGCAGCTCTTTTGGCAGGGATAATGAAAAACTGTTTTTT.

The table lists this clone with a few counts. V usage is TRBV19 and J usage is TRBJ2-2; D unresolved. V was cut by 7 bases and J by 0 bases, with 6 bases left in between. Germline assignment: CDR1 LNHDA and CDR2 SQIVND (reference sequence). The CDR3 loop spans 13 amino acids. The CDR3 loop is CASTDTNTGELFF. The CDR3 DNA is TGTGCCAGTACAGATACGAACACCGGGGAGCTGTTTTTT. Full variable domain (remainder filled in from reference TRBV19 and TRBJ2-2): DGGITQSPKYLFRKEGQNVTLSCEQNLNHDAMYWYRQDPGQGLRLIYYSQIVNDFQKGDIAEGYSVSREKKESFPLTVTSAQKNPTAFYLCASTDTNTGELFFGEGSRLTVL.

This chain connects TRBV10-3 to TRBJ2-3, with 7 bases lining up with TRBD2. In germline, CDR1 is ENHRY, CDR2 SYGVKD. CDR3 length equals 13 residues. V lost 10 bases, J lost 4 bases, and 8 bases stayed unmatched. CDR3 amino acids: CATQTSDSDTQYF. The CDR3 DNA is TGTGCCACGCAAACTAGCGATTCAGATACGCAGTATTTT.

This rearrangement joins TRBV19 to TRBJ1-5, with D unresolved. This CDR3 spans 14 amino acids. V was shortened by 3 bases and J by 2 bases, with 8 bases between the two germline ends. Germline V gives CDR1 LNHDA, CDR2 SQIVND (reference sequence). CDR3: CASSIQVGNQPQHF. In nucleotides, the CDR3 is TGTGCCAGTAGTATCCAGGTGGGCAATCAGCCCCAGCATTTT.

This clone was picked up a small number of times. The chain is built from TRBV28 and TRBJ1-2; a weak D match, TRBD1 (6 bases). The V and J ends lost 5 bases and 5 bases respectively, with 21 bases between them. The germline CDR1 and CDR2 sequences are MDHEN and SYDVKM. This CDR3 comprises 16 residues. CDR3 bases: TGTGCCAGCAGTCCCACTCCCTCGGGGACATCTTATGGCTACACCTTC. Its translation: CASSPTPSGTSYGYTF.

The chain has TRBV18 and TRBJ1-1, with 8 bases fitting TRBD1. Looked up from germline, CDR1 is KGHSH and CDR2 is LQKENI. The CDR3 has 15 amino acids. V was pared by 5 bases and J by 0 bases, with 5 bases of the junction left unmatched. CDR3 sequence: CASSTTGAMNTEAFF. CDR3 sequence (DNA): TGTGCCAGCTCAACGACAGGGGCTATGAACACTGAAGCTTTCTTT.

The CDR3 loop is CASSTHRLSGANVLTF. CDR3 bases: TGTGCCAGCAGCACACACAGGCTCTCTGGGGCCAACGTCCTGACTTTC. The chain recombines TRBV9 with TRBJ2-6; TRBD1 might be the D (5 bases). V was trimmed by 4 bases and J by 0 bases, leaving 11 bases between them. The CDR3 length is 16 residues. In germline, CDR1 is SGDLS, CDR2 YYNGEE.

The CDR3 protein is CASSRASLAGVSYEQYF. In DNA, the CDR3 is TGTGCCAGCAGCCGGGCCTCACTAGCGGGGGTTTCCTACGAGCAGTACTTC. The rearrangement joins TRBV5-8 to TRBJ2-7; 11 bases align to TRBD2. V shed 4 bases, J shed 1 base, and the junction held 10 bases outside the gene matches. Germline V gene lookup returns CDR1 SGHTS and CDR2 YDEGEE. This CDR3 is 17 amino acids long. Full variable domain (rest looked up from reference TRBV5-8 and TRBJ2-7): EAGVTQSPTHLIKTRGQQATLRCSPISGHTSVYWYQQALGLGLQFLLWYDEGEERNRGNFPPRFSGRQFPNYSSELNVNALELEDSALYLCASSRASLAGVSYEQYFGPGTRLTVT.

The chain carries TRBV29-1 and TRBJ2-3; TRBD2 agrees at 13 bases. The CDR3 runs to 16 residues. The ends lost 5 bases at V and 0 bases at J; junction bases unmatched: 5. The germline V gene encodes CDR1 SQVTM and CDR2 ANQGSEA. The CDR3 here is CSVILAGGPSTDTQYF. In DNA, the CDR3 is TGCAGCGTTATACTAGCGGGAGGGCCTAGCACAGATACGCAGTATTTT.